This T cell receptor beta chain was sequenced in a study of cytomegalovirus exposure and HLA in healthy donors. Study-wide context: The roughly 120 validation repertoires, a later analysis reported, used the same platform as the approximately 670 first-cohort repertoires. Study observations and caveats: The classifier reportedly diagnosed cytomegalovirus status with high sensitivity and specificity. Most TCR sequences were seen very rarely across donors, but some public TCRs occurred in many.

Profiling relied on immunoSEQ multiplex PCR, and the TCRdb table lists in-frame clones only, not all of them. Of around 160,000 clones listed, 85% are singletons. Note on this clone: The antigen is not known.

Per the germline V gene, CDR1 is MNHNY and CDR2 is SVGAGI (reference sequence). The length of the CDR3 is 16 residues. V lost 2 bases to trimming and J lost 5 bases; unmatched junction nucleotides: 7. This receptor was taken from a man aged 30-40 years in good health and CMV-seropositive. The chain employs TRBV6-6 and TRBJ1-4; 8 bases line up with TRBD1. The sample was PBMCs. The CDR3 is CASSYATGTGNEKLFF. The CDR3 nucleotides are TGTGCCAGCAGTTACGCAACCGGGACAGGCAATGAAAAACTGTTTTTT.